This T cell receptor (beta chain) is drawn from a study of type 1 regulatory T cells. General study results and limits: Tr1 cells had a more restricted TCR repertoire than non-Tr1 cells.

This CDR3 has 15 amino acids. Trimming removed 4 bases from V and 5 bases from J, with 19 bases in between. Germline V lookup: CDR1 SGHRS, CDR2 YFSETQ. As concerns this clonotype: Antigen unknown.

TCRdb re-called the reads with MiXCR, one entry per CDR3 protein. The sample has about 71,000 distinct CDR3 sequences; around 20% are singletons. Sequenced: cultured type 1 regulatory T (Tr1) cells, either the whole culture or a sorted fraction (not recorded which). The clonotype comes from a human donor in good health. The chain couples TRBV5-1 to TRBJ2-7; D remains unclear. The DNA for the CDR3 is TGCGCCAGCAGCCCGGGCGGAAGGACCCTCAACGAGCAGTACTTC. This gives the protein CASSPGGRTLNEQYF.